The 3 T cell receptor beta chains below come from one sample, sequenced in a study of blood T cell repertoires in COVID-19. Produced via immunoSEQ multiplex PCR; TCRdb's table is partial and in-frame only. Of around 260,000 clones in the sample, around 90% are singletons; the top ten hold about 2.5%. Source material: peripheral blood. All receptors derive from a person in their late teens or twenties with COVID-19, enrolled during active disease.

CDR3 loop: CAILKRGETQYF. The CDR3 DNA reads as TGTGCCATCTTAAAGCGGGGGGAGACCCAGTACTTC. V usage is TRBV7-9 and J usage is TRBJ2-5; 8 bases are shared with TRBD2. Germline V gives CDR1 SEHNR, CDR2 FQNEAQ (reference sequence). The CDR3 extends over 12 amino acids. V lost 10 bases and J lost 5; bases outside the gene matches: 6.

CDR3 coding DNA: TGCGCCAGCAGTGAGACTAGCGGGAGGGCGGAGGAGCAGTACTTC. The encoded protein is CASSETSGRAEEQYF. The J gene is TRBJ2-7, the V gene TRBV10-1; 13 bases align to TRBD2. The V and J ends lost 2 bases and 7 bases, in that order; junction bases with no gene match: 5. This CDR3 has 15 residues. CDR1 is WNHNN and CDR2 is SYGVQD in the germline V gene (reference sequence).

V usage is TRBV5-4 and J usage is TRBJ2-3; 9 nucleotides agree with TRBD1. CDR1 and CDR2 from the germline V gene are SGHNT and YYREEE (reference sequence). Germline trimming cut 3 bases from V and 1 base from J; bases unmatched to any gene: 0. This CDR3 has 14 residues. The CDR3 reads CASSWTGGTDTQYF. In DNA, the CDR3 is TGTGCCAGCAGCTGGACAGGGGGCACAGATACGCAGTATTTT.